This T cell receptor (beta chain) was observed in a study of blood T cell repertoires in COVID-19. Looking at the study overall: Some COVID-19 samples were acute and others convalescent; all came from the United States, Italy and Spain.

The CDR3 is 12 amino acids. The V and J ends lost 5 bases and 8 bases respectively, with 12 bases between them. From germline, CDR1 is SNHLY and CDR2 FYNNEI. The authors' processing: It was from reference gene primer amplification that nucleated cell counts were estimated. Sequencing used immunoSEQ multiplex PCR; TCRdb keeps in-frame clones, though not all of them. V and J calls and clone size follow that table, whereas D and trimming were derived from the DNA. This table holds about 94,000 clones, around 87% found once. Sequencing was done on a sample of peripheral blood. This receptor was taken from a human donor with acute or convalescent COVID-19. The donor label of this sample is uncertain. The chain uses TRBV2 and TRBJ1-2, with a tentative D call TRBD1 (6 bases). CDR3 DNA sequence: TGTGCCAGCAGTAGGGCAGGGGACGGCTACACCTTC. Translation gives CASSRAGDGYTF.